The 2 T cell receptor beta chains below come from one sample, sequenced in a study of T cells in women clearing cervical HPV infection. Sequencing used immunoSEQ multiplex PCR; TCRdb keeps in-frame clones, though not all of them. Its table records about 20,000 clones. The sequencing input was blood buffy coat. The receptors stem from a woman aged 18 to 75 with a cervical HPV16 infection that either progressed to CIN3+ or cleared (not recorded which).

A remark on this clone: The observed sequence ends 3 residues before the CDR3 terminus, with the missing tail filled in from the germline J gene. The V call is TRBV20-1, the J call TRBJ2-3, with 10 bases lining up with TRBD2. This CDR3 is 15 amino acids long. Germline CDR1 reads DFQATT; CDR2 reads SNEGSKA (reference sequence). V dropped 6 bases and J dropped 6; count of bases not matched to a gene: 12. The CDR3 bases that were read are TGCAGTGCCTTGAGACTAGCGGGTACGAGGGATACG. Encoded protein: CSALRLAGTRDT. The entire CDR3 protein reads CSALRLAGTRDTQYF.

CDR3 sequence reads: CASSDQVRTEAFF. The covered CDR3 bases are TGTGCCAGCAGTGACCAGGTTAGGACTGAA. This chain connects TRBV6-1 to TRBJ1-1; no clear D gene. The read ends 3 residues shy of where the CDR3 ends; the end is completed using the germline J gene. Germline V gene sequence: CDR1 MNHNS, CDR2 SASEGT. V lost 3 bases, J lost 5 bases, and 10 bases lay in between. The CDR3 sequence is 13 residues long.